This record looks at one T cell receptor (beta chain) sequence and its context. The target antigen is unknown. Some clones are missing from TCRdb's copy, which holds only in-frame ones; the method was immunoSEQ multiplex PCR. The data show 25,000 to 40,000 clones, roughly four fifths seen once. This record comes from a study of PD-1 blockade in classical Hodgkin lymphoma. The study, taken as a whole, reports: Baseline diversity was lower in partial responders and progressors than complete responders.

Germline lookup yields CDR1 SGHTA and CDR2 FQGTGA. Trimming cost V 0 bases and J 4 bases; bases outside gene matches: 5. The CDR3 extends over 16 amino acids. Relapse after autologous stem cell transplantation occurred in every patient, and brentuximab vedotin exposure varied. The source material was peripheral blood mononuclear cells (PBMCs), sampled at baseline. The TCR comes from a human donor with classical Hodgkin lymphoma. V gene TRBV7-3 combines with J gene TRBJ1-2; 10 bases align to TRBD1. CDR3 sequence: CASSLTGTGAGYGYTF. The CDR3 DNA reads as TGTGCCAGCAGCTTAACTGGGACAGGGGCCGGCTATGGCTACACCTTC.